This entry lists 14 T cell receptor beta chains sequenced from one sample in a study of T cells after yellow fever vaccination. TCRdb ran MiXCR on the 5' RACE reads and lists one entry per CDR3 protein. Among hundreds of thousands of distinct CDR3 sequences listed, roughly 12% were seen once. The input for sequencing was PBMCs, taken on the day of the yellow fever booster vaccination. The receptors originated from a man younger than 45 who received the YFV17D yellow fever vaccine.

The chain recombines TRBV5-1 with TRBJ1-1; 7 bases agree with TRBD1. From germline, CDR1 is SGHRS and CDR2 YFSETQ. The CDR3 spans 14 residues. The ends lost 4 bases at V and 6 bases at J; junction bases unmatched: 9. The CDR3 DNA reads TGCGCCAGCAGCATGGGACAGCTCTACGCTGAAGCTTTCTTT. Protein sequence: CASSMGQLYAEAFF.

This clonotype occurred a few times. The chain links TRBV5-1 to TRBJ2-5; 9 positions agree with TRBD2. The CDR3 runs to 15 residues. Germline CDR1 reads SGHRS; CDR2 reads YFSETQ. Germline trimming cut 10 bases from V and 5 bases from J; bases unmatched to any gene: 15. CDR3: CAAGTGGRAGETQYF. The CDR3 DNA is TGCGCCGCCGGCACTGGCGGGAGGGCCGGTGAGACCCAGTACTTC.

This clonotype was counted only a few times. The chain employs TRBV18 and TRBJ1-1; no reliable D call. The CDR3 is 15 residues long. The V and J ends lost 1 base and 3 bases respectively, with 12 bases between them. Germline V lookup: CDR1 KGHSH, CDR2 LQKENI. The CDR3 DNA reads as TGTGCCAGCTCACCACAGGGTCCCCCCGACACTGAAGCTTTCTTT. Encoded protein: CASSPQGPPDTEAFF.

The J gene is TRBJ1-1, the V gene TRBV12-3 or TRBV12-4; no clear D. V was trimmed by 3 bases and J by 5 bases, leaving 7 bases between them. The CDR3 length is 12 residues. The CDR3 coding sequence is TGTGCCAGCAGTTTGGGTAAGACTGAAGCTTTCTTT. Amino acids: CASSLGKTEAFF.

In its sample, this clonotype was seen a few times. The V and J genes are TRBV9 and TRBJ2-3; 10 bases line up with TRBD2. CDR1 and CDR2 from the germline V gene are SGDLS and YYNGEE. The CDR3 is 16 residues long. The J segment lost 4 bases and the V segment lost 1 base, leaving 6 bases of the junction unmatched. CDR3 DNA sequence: TGTGCCAGCAGCGTACAGCGGGAGGGCCTTGCAGATACGCAGTATTTT. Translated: CASSVQREGLADTQYF.

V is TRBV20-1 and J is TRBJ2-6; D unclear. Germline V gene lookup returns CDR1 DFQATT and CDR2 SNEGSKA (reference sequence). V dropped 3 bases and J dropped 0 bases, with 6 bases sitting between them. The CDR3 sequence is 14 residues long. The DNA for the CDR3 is TGCAGTGCTAGGGCAGTCTCTGGGGCCAACGTCCTGACTTTC. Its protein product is CSARAVSGANVLTF.

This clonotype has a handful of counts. The CDR3 is CSCERQASYEQYF. CDR3 nucleotides: TGCAGCTGTGAAAGACAGGCAAGCTACGAGCAGTACTTC. The V gene is TRBV20-1, the J gene TRBJ2-7; D may be TRBD1 (6 bases). The CDR3 loop spans 13 amino acids. Germline V gene sequence: CDR1 DFQATT, CDR2 SNEGSKA (reference sequence).

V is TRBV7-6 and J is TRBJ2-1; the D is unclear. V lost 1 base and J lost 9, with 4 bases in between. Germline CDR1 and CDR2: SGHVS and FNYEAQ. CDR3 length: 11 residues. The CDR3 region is CASSLEFEQFF. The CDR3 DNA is TGTGCCAGCAGCTTAGAGTTTGAGCAGTTCTTC.

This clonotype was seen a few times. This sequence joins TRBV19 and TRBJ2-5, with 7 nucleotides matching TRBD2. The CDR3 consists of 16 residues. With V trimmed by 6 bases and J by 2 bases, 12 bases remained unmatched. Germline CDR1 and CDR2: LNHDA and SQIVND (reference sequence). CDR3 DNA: TGTGCCAGTAGCGGCGGGAGATCTGGTTGGCAAGAGACCCAGTACTTC. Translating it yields CASSGGRSGWQETQYF.

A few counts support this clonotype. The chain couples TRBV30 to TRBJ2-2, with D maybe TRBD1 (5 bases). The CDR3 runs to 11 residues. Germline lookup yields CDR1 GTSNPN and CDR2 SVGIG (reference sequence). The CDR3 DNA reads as TGTGCATGGCAGGGTGCCGGGGAGCTGTTTTTT. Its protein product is CAWQGAGELFF.

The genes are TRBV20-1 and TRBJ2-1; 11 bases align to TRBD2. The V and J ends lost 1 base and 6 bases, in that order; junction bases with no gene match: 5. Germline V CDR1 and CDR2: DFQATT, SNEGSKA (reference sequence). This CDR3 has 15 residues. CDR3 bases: TGCAGTGCTAGAGGTACTAGCGGGAGTGGCAATGAGCAGTTCTTC. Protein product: CSARGTSGSGNEQFF.

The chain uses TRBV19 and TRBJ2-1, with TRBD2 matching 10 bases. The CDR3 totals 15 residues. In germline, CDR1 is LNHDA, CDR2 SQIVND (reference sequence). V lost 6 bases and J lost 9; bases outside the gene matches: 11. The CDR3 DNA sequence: TGTGCCAGTAGCTTTCTAGCGGGAGTTGGTAGTGAGCAGTTCTTC. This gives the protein CASSFLAGVGSEQFF.

CDR3 DNA: TGTGCCAGCAGTGTAGGACAGGTCTACTACGAGCAGTACTTC. Its protein is CASSVGQVYYEQYF. The rearrangement uses TRBV6-1 and TRBJ2-7, with 7 bases identical to TRBD1. V gave up 4 bases and J gave up 3 bases; unmatched junction bases: 6. Germline CDR1 reads MNHNS; CDR2 reads SASEGT. The CDR3 contains 14 residues.

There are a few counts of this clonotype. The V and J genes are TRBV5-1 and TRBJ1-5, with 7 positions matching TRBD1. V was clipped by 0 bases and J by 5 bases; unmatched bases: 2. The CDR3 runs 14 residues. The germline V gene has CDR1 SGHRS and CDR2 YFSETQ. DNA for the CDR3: TGCGCCAGCAGCTTGGACAGGGGAGATCAGCCCCAGCATTTT. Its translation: CASSLDRGDQPQHF.